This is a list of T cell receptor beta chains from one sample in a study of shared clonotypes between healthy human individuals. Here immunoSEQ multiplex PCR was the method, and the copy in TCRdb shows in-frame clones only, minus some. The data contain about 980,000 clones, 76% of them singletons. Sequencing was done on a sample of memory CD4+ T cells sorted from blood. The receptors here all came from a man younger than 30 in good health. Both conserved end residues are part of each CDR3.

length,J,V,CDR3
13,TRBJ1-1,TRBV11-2,CASSFGQPTEAFF
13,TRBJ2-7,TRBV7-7,CASSNKQGGEQYF
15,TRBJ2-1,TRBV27,CASSLGLAFYNEQFF
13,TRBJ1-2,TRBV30,CAWSWDTNYGYTF
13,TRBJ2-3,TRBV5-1,CASIGSGADTQYF
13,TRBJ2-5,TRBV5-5,CASSLGGRETQYF
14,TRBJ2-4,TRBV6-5,CASSYSAGGNIQYF
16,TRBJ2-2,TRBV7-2,CASSAVRPPNTGELFF
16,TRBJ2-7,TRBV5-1,CASSSGLAGDWYEQYF
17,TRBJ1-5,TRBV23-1,CASSQSRTANSNQPQHF
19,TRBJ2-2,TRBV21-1,CASSNSVGPSGKGTGELFF
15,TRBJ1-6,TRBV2,CASSPGTGLNSPLHF
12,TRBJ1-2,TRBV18,CASSPGAYGYTF
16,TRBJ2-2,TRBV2,CASRRGGTGLGGELFF
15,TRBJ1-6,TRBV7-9,CASSLGGVRDSPLHF
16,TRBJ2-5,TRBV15,CATSDEATSGTETQYF
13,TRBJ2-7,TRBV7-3,CASIGQGPYEQYF
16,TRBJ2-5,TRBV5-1,CASSLTSGRPQETQYF
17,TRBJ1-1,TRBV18,CASSLKAVAGQGTEAFF
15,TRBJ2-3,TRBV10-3,CAISEASGGTDTQYF
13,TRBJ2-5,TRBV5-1,CASSSTGRGTQYF
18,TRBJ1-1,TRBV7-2,CASSLNIPGQGAGTEAFF
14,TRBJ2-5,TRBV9,CASSVEGGSLTQYF
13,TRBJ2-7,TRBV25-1,CASSEQGRYEQYF
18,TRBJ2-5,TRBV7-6,CASSKTGTSGGIGETQYF
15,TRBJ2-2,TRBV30,CAWSVPGRGTGELFF
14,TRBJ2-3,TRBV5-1,CASSNRESTDTQYF
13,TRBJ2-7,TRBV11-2,CASSFDGSYEQYF
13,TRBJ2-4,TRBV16,CASSQLASGIQYF
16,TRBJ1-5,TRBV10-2,CASSELRTGSNQPQHF
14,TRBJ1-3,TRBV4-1,CASSQEGYGNTIYF
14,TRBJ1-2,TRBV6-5,CASSPGTGPYGYTF
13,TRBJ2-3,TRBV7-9,CASSLHQADTQYF
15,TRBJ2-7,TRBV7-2,CASSHTAGFLYEQYF
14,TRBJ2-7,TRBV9,CASSAGGSSYEQYF
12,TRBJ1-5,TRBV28,CASTLLDQPQHF
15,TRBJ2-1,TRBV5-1,CASSLEGRPNNEQFF
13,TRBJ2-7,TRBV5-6,CASSMDRQGEQYF
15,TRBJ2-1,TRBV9,CASSVDGFSYNEQFF
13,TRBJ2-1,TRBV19,CASSLRTVDEQFF
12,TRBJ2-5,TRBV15,CATSRGRETQYF
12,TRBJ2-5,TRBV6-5,CATLGSLLVQYF
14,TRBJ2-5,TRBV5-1,CASSLAGGRETQYF
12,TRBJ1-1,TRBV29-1,CSVDLQDRIAFF